One T cell receptor beta chain is described in this entry. This sample was included in a study of blood T cell repertoires in COVID-19. TCRdb's copy holds only in-frame clones and misses some; the assay was immunoSEQ multiplex PCR. In the table there are 280,000 or so clones, about 87% of which are singletons. J gave up 4 bases and V 3 bases, and 18 bases lay outside the gene matches. The length of the CDR3 is 19 residues. The sample consisted of peripheral blood. The gene calls are TRBV23-1 and TRBJ2-7, with 10 bases that match TRBD1. TRBV23-1 is designated an ORF whose function remains uncertain. The sequence was collected from a woman in her 30s who had recovered from COVID-19. The CDR3, as DNA: TGCGCCAGCAGTCACTCCGGGACAGGGGAAATCACAACACAATACGAGCAGTACTTC. Translated: CASSHSGTGEITTQYEQYF.